This is a list of T cell receptor beta chains from one sample in a study of shared T cell receptors in the human thymus. Sequenced by immunoSEQ multiplex PCR; TCRdb stores in-frame clones only, minus some. The data hold about 610,000 clones, with approximately 87% observed a single time. This sample also appeared in a second study, on human thymus T cells.

Sequenced input: thymocytes. These receptor sequences come from a boy less than two years old with a congenital heart defect. The CDR3 runs from the conserved cysteine through the conserved F or W.

>TRBV7-2
CASSSWPDSVQETQYF
>TRBV4-2
CASSQETTGEREQFF
>TRBV9
CASSVGSGRAYNEQFF
>TRBV6-5
CASTIDLRSQQYF
>TRBV5-4
CASSLLGQSSYEQYF
>TRBV4-3
CASSRRSNPRSYNEQFF
>TRBV7-2
CASSFPGVRGATEAFF
>TRBV4-3
CASSQGPTGTSGRIPYEQYF
>TRBV28
CASSPREGGTEAFF
>TRBV7-9
CASSLGRLGAQAFF
>TRBV29-1
CSVVAGGPFSYNEQFF
>TRBV18
CASSPASGRATDTQYF
>TRBV30
CAWSPWQGQETQYF
>TRBV7-2
CASSLGPPGRENQPQHF
>TRBV28
CASSPPRGNEQFF
>TRBV5-4
CASSPGTDYNEQFF
>TRBV28
CATRAEGAPGELFF
>TRBV30
CAWSVGGTGGTDTQYF
>TRBV30
CAWSVQLGEAGELFF
>TRBV15
CATSSETGMPIYEQYF
>TRBV9
CASCVGTSTDTQYF
>TRBV5-1
CASSLLAGGLTDTQYF
>TRBV30
CAWSVPGMNTEAFF
>TRBV11-2
CASSLAGYLKPYEQYF
>TRBV11-3
CASSGQGYEQFF
>TRBV27
CASSPGNRAVGGVEQYF
>TRBV19
CATRETGRYGYTF
>TRBV4-1
CASSQVIMREGPYNEQFF
>TRBV11-3
CASQTGRPPQTDTQYF
>TRBV6-5
CASSPRTAMNTEAFF
>TRBV28
CATYTGAISYEQYF
>TRBV27
CASRGTSGTYEQYF
>TRBV5-1
CASSPLTSGRAHTGELFF
>TRBV5-4
CASRPLGGSIYEQFF
>TRBV14
CASSQGPPGLRGYTF
>TRBV4-2
CASSQGPGTSGHPYEQYF
>TRBV7-8
CASGSLAGVREQFF
>TRBV7-9
CASSFTGNEQYF
>TRBV2
CASSQPGPTDTQYF
>TRBV6-1
CASSEAGLGTGTQETQYF
>TRBV10-3
CAISDSPRTTAYEQYF
>TRBV11-3
CASSQGTGAFPSSEQYF
>TRBV9
CASSVACGSGNEQFF
>TRBV27
CASSPLRDITTEAFF
>TRBV5-6
CASSWQPGLKYNEQFF